The clone carrying this T cell receptor (beta chain) appeared a few times. What it binds is unknown. Sorting based on CD45RO/CCR7/CD25/CD127/CD95/CD27 separated CD4+ naive, central memory, regulatory and stem cell-like memory cells. The record originates from a study of beta chain features in type 1 diabetes. Study-level information: Examination of sorted cells across all samples involved 98,000,000 or so cells.

This CDR3 has 11 amino acids. Per the germline V gene, CDR1 is SEHNR and CDR2 is FQNEAQ (reference sequence). Deletions cut 1 base from V and 7 bases from J, with 4 bases between. Study-level findings and limits: Reduced insertions and increased deletions marked VDJ junctions in type 1 diabetes patients. TCRB CDR3s were moderately but significantly shorter in Type 1 diabetes patients in all four CD4+ subsets. Overrepresentation of cells with high TCR expression could result from cDNA sequencing.

Isolated RNA was reverse transcribed in full, so expressed TCRB transcripts were sequenced. TCRdb's copy holds only in-frame clones and misses some; the assay was immunoSEQ multiplex PCR. The profile covers about 660,000 clones, with around 15% appearing a single time and roughly 0.04% taken by the ten largest. The source of this sequence is a man between 18 and 35 years old with type 1 diabetes. The gene calls are TRBV7-9 and TRBJ1-1; D is uncertain. Sequencing used naive CD4+ T cells from blood. The CDR3 loop reads CASSLDYEAFF. The DNA of the CDR3 is TGTGCCAGCAGCTTAGATTATGAAGCTTTCTTT.